This T cell receptor beta chain appears in the sequencing data of a study of OX40 agonist ivuxolimab in advanced cancers. The wider study: From about 23 to 85 years was the age range, with a mean of approximately 58 years, and over 70% were male. Regarding the study as a whole: CD8+ T cells showed, on average, more clonal expansion than CD4+ cells.

Concerning this clone: Its antigen is as yet unknown.

Per germline, CDR1 SEHNR and CDR2 FQNEAQ (reference sequence). The CDR3 has 14 amino acids. V lost 4 bases and J lost 8, with 12 bases in between. Using immunoSEQ multiplex PCR, the repertoire was profiled, and TCRdb retains in-frame clones only, with some absent. The sample lists about 73,000 clones, over 80% occurring once. This material consisted of CD4+ or CD8+ T cells sorted from blood, taken in a trial of the OX40 agonist ivuxolimab. J is TRBJ1-6 and V is TRBV7-9; D might be TRBD1 (5 bases). This TCR was recovered from an adult with an advanced solid tumor such as melanoma, head and neck, liver or kidney cancer. CDR3 coding DNA: TGTGCCAGCAGCTCAGGTCAGGGTGATTCACCCCTCCACTTT. Protein: CASSSGQGDSPLHF.